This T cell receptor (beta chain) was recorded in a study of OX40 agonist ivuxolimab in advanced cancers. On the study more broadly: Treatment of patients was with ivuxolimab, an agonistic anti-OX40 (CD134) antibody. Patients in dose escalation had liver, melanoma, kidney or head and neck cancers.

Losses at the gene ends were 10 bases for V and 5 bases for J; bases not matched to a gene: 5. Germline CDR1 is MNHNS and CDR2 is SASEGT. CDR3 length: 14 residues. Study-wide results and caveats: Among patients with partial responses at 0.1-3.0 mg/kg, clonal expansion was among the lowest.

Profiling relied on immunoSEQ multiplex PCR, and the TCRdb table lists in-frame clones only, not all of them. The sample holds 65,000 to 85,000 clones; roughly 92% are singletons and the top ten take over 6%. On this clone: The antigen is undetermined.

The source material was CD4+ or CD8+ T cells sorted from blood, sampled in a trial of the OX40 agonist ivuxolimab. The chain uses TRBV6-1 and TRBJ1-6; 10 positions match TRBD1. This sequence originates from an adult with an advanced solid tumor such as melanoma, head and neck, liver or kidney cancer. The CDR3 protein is CATGTGAHNSPLHF. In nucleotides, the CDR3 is TGTGCCACCGGGACAGGGGCCCATAATTCACCCCTCCACTTT.